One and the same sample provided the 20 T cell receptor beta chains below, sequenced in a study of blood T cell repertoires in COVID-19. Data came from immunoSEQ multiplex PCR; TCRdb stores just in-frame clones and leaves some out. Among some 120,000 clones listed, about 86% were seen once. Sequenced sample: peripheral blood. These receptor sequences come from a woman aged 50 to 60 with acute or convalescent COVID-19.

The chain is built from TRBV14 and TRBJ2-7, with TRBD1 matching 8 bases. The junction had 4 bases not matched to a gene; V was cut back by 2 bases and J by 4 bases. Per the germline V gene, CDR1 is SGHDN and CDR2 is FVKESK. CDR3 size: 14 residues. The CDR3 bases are TGTGCCAGCAGCCAACGACAGGGGAGGTACGAGCAGTACTTC. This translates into CASSQRQGRYEQYF.

CDR3 region: CASSMGILTGASTEKLFF. In nucleotides, the CDR3 is TGTGCCAGTAGTATGGGGATTTTAACAGGCGCATCGACTGAAAAACTGTTTTTT. The rearrangement joins TRBV19 to TRBJ1-4, with D possibly matching TRBD1 (5 bases). The V end lost 3 bases, the J end lost 7 bases, and 24 bases lay between the germline ends. Germline V gives CDR1 LNHDA, CDR2 SQIVND (reference sequence). The CDR3 extends over 18 amino acids.

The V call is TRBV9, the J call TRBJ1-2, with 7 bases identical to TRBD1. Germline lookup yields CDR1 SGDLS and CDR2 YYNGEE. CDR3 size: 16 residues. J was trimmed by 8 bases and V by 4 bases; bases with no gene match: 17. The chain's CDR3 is CASSLPDRQGRGGYTF. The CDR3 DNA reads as TGTGCCAGCAGCCTCCCGGACAGGCAGGGACGGGGAGGCTACACCTTC.

CDR3 residues: CASSENPGMYEQYF. The DNA for the CDR3 is TGTGCCAGCAGTGAAAACCCGGGGATGTACGAGCAGTACTTC. V is TRBV6-1 and J is TRBJ2-7; weak D call: TRBD2 (5 bases). The germline V and J ends were trimmed by 2 bases and 4 bases, with 12 bases remaining between them. Germline V gives CDR1 MNHNS, CDR2 SASEGT. CDR3 length equals 14 residues.

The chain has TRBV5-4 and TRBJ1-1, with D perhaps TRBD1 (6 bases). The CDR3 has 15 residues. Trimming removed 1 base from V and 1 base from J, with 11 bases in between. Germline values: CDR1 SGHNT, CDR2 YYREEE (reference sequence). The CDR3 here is CASSLLSGQNTEAFF. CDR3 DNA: TGTGCCAGCAGCTTGTTATCGGGACAGAACACTGAAGCTTTCTTT.

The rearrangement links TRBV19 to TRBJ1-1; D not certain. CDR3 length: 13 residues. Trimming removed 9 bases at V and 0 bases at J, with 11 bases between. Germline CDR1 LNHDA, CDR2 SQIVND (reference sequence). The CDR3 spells CASSSRMNTEAFF. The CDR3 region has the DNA TGTGCCAGCTCGAGTAGAATGAACACTGAAGCTTTCTTT. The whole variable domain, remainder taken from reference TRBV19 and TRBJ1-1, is DGGITQSPKYLFRKEGQNVTLSCEQNLNHDAMYWYRQDPGQGLRLIYYSQIVNDFQKGDIAEGYSVSREKKESFPLTVTSAQKNPTAFYLCASSSRMNTEAFFGQGTRLTVV.

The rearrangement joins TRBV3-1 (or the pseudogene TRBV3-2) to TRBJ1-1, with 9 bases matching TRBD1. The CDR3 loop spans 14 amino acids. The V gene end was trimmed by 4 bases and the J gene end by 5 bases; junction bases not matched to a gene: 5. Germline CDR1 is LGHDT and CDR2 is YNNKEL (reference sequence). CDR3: CASSRPTGGTEAFF. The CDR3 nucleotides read TGTGCCAGCAGCCGACCGACAGGGGGAACTGAAGCTTTCTTT.

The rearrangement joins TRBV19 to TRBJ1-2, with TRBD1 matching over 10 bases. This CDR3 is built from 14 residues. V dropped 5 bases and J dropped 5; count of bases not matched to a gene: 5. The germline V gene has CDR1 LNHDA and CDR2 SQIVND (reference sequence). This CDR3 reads CASSVDRGEYGYTF. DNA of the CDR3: TGTGCCAGTAGTGTGGACAGGGGGGAATATGGCTACACCTTC.

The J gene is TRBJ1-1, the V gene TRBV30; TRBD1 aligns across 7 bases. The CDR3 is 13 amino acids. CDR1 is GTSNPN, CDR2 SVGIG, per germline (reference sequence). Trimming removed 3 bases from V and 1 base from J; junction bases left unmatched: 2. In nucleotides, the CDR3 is TGTGCCTGGAGGAGACAGGGGAACACTGAAGCTTTCTTT. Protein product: CAWRRQGNTEAFF.

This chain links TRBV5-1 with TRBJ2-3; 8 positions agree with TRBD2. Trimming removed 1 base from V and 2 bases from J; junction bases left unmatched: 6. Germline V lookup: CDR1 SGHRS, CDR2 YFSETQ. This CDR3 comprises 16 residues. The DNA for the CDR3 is TGCGCCAGCAGCTTGATCCGGGGGGGGCTCACAGATACGCAGTATTTT. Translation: CASSLIRGGLTDTQYF.

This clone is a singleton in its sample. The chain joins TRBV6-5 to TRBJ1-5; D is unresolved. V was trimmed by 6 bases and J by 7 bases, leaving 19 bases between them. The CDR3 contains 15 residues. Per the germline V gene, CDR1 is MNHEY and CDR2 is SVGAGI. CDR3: CASRPSDGGWQPQHF. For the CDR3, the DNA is TGTGCCAGCAGGCCTAGCGATGGTGGGTGGCAGCCCCAGCATTTT.

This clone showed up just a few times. The CDR3, as DNA: TGTGCCAGCAGCGCCGACGCTATGACAGGGGGTTATGGCTACACCTTC. This codes for CASSADAMTGGYGYTF. J is TRBJ1-2 and V is TRBV7-2, with 9 bases aligning to TRBD1. With 5 bases clipped from V and 5 bases from J, the junction kept 12 bases outside the gene matches. The CDR3 is 16 amino acids. The germline gives CDR1 SGHTA, CDR2 FQGNSA.

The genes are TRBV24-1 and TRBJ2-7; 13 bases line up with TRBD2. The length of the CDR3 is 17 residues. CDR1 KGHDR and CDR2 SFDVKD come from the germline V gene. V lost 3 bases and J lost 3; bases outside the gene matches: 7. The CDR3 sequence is CATSDPLRTSGGYEQYF. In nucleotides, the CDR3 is TGTGCCACCAGTGATCCCCTAAGGACTAGCGGGGGCTACGAGCAGTACTTC.

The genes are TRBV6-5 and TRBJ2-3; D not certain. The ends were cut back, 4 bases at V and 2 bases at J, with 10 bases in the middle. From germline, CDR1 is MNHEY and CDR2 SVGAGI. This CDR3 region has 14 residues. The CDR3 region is CASSSGLTTDTQYF. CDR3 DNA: TGTGCCAGCAGTTCCGGGTTAACCACAGATACGCAGTATTTT.

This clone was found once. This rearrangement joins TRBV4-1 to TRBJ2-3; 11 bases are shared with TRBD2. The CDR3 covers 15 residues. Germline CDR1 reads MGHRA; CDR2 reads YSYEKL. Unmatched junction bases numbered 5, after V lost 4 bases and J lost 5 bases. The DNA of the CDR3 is TGCGCCAGCAGCCTTAGCGGGGGGGCAATAGATACGCAGTATTTT. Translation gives CASSLSGGAIDTQYF.

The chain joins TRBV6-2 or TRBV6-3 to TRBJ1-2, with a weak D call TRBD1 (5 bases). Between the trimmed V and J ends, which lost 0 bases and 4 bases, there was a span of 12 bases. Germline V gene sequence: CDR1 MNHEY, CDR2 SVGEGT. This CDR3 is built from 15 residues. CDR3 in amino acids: CASSYSAHQGYGYTF. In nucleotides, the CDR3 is TGTGCCAGCAGTTACTCGGCCCACCAGGGCTATGGCTACACCTTC.

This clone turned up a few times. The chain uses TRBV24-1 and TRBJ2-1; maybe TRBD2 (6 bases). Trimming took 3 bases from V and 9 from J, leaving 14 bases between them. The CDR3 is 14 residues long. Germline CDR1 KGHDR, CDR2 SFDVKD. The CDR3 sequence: CATSDHMGGSEQFF. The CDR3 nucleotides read TGTGCCACCAGTGATCACATGGGGGGAAGTGAGCAGTTCTTC.

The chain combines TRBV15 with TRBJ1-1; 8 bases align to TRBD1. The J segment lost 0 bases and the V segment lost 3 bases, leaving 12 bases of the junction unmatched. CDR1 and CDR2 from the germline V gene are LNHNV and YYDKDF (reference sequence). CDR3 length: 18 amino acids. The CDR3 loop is CATSRGFGQGSMNTEAFF. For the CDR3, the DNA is TGTGCCACCAGCAGGGGCTTTGGACAGGGAAGCATGAACACTGAAGCTTTCTTT.

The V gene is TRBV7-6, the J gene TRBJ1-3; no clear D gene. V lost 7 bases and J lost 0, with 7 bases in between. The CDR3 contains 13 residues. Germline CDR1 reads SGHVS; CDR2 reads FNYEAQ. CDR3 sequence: CASKMSSGNTIYF. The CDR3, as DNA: TGTGCCAGCAAGATGAGCTCTGGAAACACCATATATTTT. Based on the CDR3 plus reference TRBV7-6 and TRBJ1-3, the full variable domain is GAGVSQSPRYKVTKRGQDVALRCDPISGHVSLYWYRQALGQGPEFLTYFNYEAQQDKSGLPNDRFSAERPEGSISTLTIQRTEQRDSAMYRCASKMSSGNTIYFGEGSWLTVV.

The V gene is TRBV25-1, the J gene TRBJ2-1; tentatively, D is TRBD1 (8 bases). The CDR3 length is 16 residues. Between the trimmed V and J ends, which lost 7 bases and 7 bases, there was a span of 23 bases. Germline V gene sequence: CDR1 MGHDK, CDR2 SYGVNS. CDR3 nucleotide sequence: TGTGCCAGCAAGGGGGGGTTGGAGACAGGGGTTAATGAGCAGTTCTTC. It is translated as CASKGGLETGVNEQFF.